Listed here are 8 T cell receptor beta chains from one sample, sequenced in a study of T cell changes during pregnancy in multiple sclerosis. Method: immunoSEQ multiplex PCR; TCRdb's copy keeps in-frame clones and lacks some. The sample holds 65,000 to 70,000 clones; roughly 92% are singletons and the top ten take just under 2%. Here the sequenced sample was peripheral blood, taken in the third trimester of pregnancy. These receptors all stem from a female donor in good health, enrolled as a control in a pregnancy study.

The table lists this clone with a count of one. The CDR3 sequence: CSVVSSGSIYEQFF. The DNA of the CDR3 is TGCAGCGTTGTTTCTAGCGGGAGCATCTATGAGCAGTTCTTC. The V gene is TRBV29-1, the J gene TRBJ2-1; TRBD2 agrees at 10 bases. Germline trimming cut 4 bases from V and 8 bases from J; bases unmatched to any gene: 8. CDR1 is SQVTM, CDR2 ANQGSEA, per germline. CDR3 length: 14 amino acids.

This chain links TRBV11-1 with TRBJ2-5; D is perhaps TRBD2 (6 bases). V was trimmed by 4 bases and J by 3 bases, leaving 9 bases between them. The CDR3 is 13 amino acids. From germline, CDR1 is SGHAT and CDR2 FQDESV (reference sequence). The CDR3 loop is CASSSWTKETQYF. In nucleotides, the CDR3 is TGTGCCAGCAGCTCTTGGACTAAAGAGACCCAGTACTTC. The full variable domain, rest sourced from reference TRBV11-1 and TRBJ2-5, is EAEVAQSPRYKITEKSQAVAFWCDPISGHATLYWYRQILGQGPELLVQFQDESVVDDSQLPKDRFSAERLKGVDSTLKIQPAELGDSAMYLCASSSWTKETQYFGPGTRLLVL.

The V call is TRBV4-1, the J call TRBJ1-2, with D possibly TRBD1 on 6 matching bases. Trimming cost V 2 bases and J 2 bases, with 12 bases left between them. Per germline, CDR1 MGHRA and CDR2 YSYEKL. The CDR3 runs 15 residues. The CDR3 region has the DNA TGCGCCAGCAGCCAACCCCAGCAGGGGAACTATGGCTACACCTTC. Translating it yields CASSQPQQGNYGYTF.

This chain uses TRBV29-1 with TRBJ1-4; TRBD1 might be the D (6 bases). CDR1 SQVTM and CDR2 ANQGSEA come from the germline V gene. This CDR3 has 16 residues. Trimming took 7 bases from V and 0 from J, leaving 18 bases between them. The CDR3, as DNA: TGCAGCGCCCGTCAGGGGCTGGGGACAACTAATGAAAAACTGTTTTTT. This translates into CSARQGLGTTNEKLFF.

The CDR3 DNA reads as TGCGCCAGCAGTCCGGGACACCAAAACACTGAAGCTTTCTTT. Its translation is CASSPGHQNTEAFF. The rearrangement links TRBV23-1 to TRBJ1-1, with D perhaps matching TRBD1 (6 bases). TRBV23-1 has ORF status, its function being uncertain. This CDR3 is built from 14 residues. The V gene lost 4 bases and the J gene lost 2 bases, with 11 bases spanning the gap.

The chain uses TRBV19 and TRBJ2-1, with 7 positions matching TRBD2. Unmatched junction bases numbered 13, after V lost 1 base and J lost 4 bases. This CDR3 region has 18 residues. Per the germline V gene, CDR1 is LNHDA and CDR2 is SQIVND (reference sequence). This CDR3 is CASSIAFGLGTGYNEQFF. For the CDR3, the DNA is TGTGCCAGTAGTATAGCGTTCGGACTAGGGACCGGTTACAATGAGCAGTTCTTC.

This clone was recorded a few times. The rearrangement uses TRBV28 and TRBJ1-5; a possible D gene is TRBD1 (5 bases). Trimming stripped 8 bases from V and 3 bases from J, with 8 bases between. This CDR3 has 12 amino acids. Germline V gene lookup returns CDR1 MDHEN and CDR2 SYDVKM. CDR3 bases: TGTGCCAGCGAACAGGTCAATCAGCCCCAGCATTTT. Its protein is CASEQVNQPQHF. The whole variable domain, filled in from reference TRBV28 and TRBJ1-5, reads DVKVTQSSRYLVKRTGEKVFLECVQDMDHENMFWYRQDPGLGLRLIYFSYDVKMKEKGDIPEGYSVSREKKERFSLILESASTNQTSMYLCASEQVNQPQHFGDGTRLSIL.

V gene TRBV7-6 combines with J gene TRBJ1-5; D is unresolved. The germline CDR1 and CDR2 sequences are SGHVS and FNYEAQ. Trimming cost V 6 bases and J 4 bases, with 16 bases left between them. CDR3 length: 15 residues. CDR3 nucleotides: TGTGCCAGCAGTCAATCCGGGATCCAAAATCAGCCCCAGCATTTT. Amino acid sequence: CASSQSGIQNQPQHF.